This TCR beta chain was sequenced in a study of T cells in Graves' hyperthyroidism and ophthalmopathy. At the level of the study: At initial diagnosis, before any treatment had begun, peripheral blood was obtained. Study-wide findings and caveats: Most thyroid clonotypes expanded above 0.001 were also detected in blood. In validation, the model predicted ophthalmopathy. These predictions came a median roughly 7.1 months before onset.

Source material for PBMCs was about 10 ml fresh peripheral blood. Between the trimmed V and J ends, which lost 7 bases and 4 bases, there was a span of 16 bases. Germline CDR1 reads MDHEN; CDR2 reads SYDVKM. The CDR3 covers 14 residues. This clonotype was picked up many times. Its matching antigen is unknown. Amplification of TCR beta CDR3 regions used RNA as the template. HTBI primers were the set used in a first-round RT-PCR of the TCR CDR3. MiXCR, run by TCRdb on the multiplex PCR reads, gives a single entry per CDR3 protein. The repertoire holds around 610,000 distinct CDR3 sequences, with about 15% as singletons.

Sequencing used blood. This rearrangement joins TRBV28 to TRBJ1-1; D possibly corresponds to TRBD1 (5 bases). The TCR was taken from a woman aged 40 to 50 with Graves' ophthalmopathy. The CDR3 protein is CASNKKGRATEAFF. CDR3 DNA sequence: TGTGCCAGCAACAAAAAGGGCAGGGCCACTGAAGCTTTCTTT.